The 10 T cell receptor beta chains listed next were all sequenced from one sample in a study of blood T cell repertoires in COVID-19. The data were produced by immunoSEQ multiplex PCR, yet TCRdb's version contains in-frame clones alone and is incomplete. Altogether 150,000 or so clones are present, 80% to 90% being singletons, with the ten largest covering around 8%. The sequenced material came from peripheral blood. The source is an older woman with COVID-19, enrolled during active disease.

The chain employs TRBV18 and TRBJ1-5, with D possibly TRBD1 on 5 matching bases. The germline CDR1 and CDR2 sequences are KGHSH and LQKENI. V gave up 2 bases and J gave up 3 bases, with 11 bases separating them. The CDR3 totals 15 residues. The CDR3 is CASSPNRQTNQPQHF. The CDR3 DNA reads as TGTGCCAGCTCACCAAATCGACAGACCAATCAGCCCCAGCATTTT.

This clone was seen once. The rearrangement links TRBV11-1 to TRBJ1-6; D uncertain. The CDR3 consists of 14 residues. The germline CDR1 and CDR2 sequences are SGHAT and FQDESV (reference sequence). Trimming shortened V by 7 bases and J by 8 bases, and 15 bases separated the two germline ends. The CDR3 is CASTRGKIDSPLHF. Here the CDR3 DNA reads TGTGCCAGCACCCGAGGGAAGATCGATTCACCCCTCCACTTT.

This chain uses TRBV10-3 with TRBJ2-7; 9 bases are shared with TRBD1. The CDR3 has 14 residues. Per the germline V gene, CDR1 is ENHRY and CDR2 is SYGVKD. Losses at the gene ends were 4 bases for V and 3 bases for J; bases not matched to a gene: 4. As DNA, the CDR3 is TGTGCCATCAGTGTGACAGGGGGATACTACGAGCAGTACTTC. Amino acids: CAISVTGGYYEQYF.

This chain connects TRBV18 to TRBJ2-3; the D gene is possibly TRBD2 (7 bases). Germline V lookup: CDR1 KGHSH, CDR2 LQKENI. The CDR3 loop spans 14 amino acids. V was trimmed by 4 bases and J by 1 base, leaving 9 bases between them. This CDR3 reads CASSLRGRTDTQYF. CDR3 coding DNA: TGTGCCAGCTCACTGCGGGGGCGCACAGATACGCAGTATTTT.

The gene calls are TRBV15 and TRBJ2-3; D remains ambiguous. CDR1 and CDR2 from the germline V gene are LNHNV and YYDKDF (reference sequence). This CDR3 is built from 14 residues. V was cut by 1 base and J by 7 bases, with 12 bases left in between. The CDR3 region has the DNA TGTGCCACCAGCAGAGTAGGCGGCTTTAATACGCAGTATTTT. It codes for CATSRVGGFNTQYF.

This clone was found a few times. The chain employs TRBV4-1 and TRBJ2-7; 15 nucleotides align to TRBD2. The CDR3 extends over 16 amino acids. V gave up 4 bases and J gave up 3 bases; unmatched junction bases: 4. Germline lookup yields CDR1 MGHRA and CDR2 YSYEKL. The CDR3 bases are TGCGCCAGCAGCCCTGGACTAGCGGGGGGGCTCTACGAGCAGTACTTC. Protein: CASSPGLAGGLYEQYF.

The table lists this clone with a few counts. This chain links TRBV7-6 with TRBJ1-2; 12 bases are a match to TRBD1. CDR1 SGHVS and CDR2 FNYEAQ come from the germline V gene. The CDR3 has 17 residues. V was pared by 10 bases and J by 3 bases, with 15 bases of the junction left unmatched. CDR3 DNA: TGTGCCACCACCCCTCCGGGACAGGGGGCTTTCGACTATGGCTACACCTTC. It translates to CATTPPGQGAFDYGYTF.

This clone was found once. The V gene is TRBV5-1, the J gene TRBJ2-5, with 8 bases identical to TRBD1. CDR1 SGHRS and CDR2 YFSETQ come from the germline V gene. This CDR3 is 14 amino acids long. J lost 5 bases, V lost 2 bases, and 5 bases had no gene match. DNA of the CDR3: TGCGCCAGCAGCTTCAGGGGGCCTTCGGAGACCCAGTACTTC. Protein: CASSFRGPSETQYF.

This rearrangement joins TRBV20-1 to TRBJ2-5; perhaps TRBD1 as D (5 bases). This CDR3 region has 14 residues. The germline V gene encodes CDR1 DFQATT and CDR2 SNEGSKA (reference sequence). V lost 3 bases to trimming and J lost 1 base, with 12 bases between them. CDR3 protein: CSASRWGSQETQYF. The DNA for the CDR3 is TGCAGTGCTAGTCGTTGGGGCAGCCAAGAGACCCAGTACTTC.

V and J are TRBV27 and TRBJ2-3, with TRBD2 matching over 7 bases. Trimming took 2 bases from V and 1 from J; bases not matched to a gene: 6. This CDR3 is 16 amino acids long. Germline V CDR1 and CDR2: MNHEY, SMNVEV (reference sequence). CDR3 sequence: CASSLRGGSRTDTQYF. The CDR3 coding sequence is TGTGCCAGCAGTTTAAGGGGAGGGTCTCGCACAGATACGCAGTATTTT.